These 14 T cell receptor beta chains came from one sample sequenced in a study of shared clonotypes between healthy human individuals. Clones were read by immunoSEQ multiplex PCR, and TCRdb kept only the in-frame ones, dropping some. The sample gives about 2.4 million clones, around nine tenths of which show up once; 0.11% to 0.15% is in the top ten. The sequencing sample was made of naive CD4+ T cells sorted from blood. Subset specified: CD45RA+ positively selected. The receptors shown here come from a man in his late teens or twenties in good health.

The rearrangement uses TRBV7-9 and TRBJ1-1; unclear D gene. Germline CDR1 SEHNR, CDR2 FQNEAQ (reference sequence). Trimming took off 3 bases at V and 2 bases at J, with 13 bases between the two ends. The CDR3 consists of 15 residues. CDR3 region: CASSFDRKLNTEAFF. CDR3 bases: TGTGCCAGCAGCTTTGACCGGAAGTTAAACACTGAAGCTTTCTTT.

This sequence joins TRBV6-1 and TRBJ2-7, with a weak D call TRBD2 (6 bases). Trimming removed 1 base at V and 0 bases at J, with 7 bases between. This CDR3 has 14 residues. CDR1 and CDR2 (germline): MNHNS, SASEGT. The DNA for the CDR3 is TGTGCCAGCAGTGAAGGTAGCGGCTCCTACGAGCAGTACTTC. It yields the protein CASSEGSGSYEQYF.

The genes are TRBV6-5 and TRBJ1-5; 7 nucleotides line up with TRBD1. After removal of 4 bases from V and 10 bases from J, the junction contained 13 bases not matched to a gene. This CDR3 region has 15 residues. The germline V gene has CDR1 MNHEY and CDR2 SVGAGI. CDR3 coding DNA: TGTGCCAGCAGTTCTCACAGGGTAGGGGGCCTACCCCAGCATTTT. Protein: CASSSHRVGGLPQHF.

The J gene is TRBJ2-1, the V gene TRBV2; D possibly corresponds to TRBD1 (5 bases). The germline CDR1 and CDR2 sequences are SNHLY and FYNNEI. The V end lost 6 bases, the J end lost 12 bases, and 18 bases lay between the germline ends. CDR3 length equals 13 residues. CDR3 DNA sequence: TGTGCCAGCAGAGAGACAGCGCCGCTGGGGCAGTTCTTC. Translated, it gives CASRETAPLGQFF.

The chain recombines TRBV27 with TRBJ2-7, with TRBD2 matching over 7 bases. The germline V gene encodes CDR1 MNHEY and CDR2 SMNVEV (reference sequence). V was pared by 6 bases and J by 2 bases, with 10 bases of the junction left unmatched. This CDR3 region has 15 residues. The CDR3 region has the DNA TGTGCCAGCAGCCCCAAAAGCGGGGCGCCCTACGAGCAGTACTTC. It encodes CASSPKSGAPYEQYF.

The V call is TRBV6-4, the J call TRBJ2-7; D ambiguous. The V end lost 5 bases, the J end lost 4 bases, and 18 bases lay between the germline ends. In germline, CDR1 is MRHNA, CDR2 SNTAGT. This CDR3 comprises 15 residues. The CDR3 region is CASSYNGPTRYEQYF. The DNA of the CDR3 is TGTGCCAGCAGTTATAATGGACCTACTCGATACGAGCAGTACTTC.

This clone was found once. This chain joins TRBV18 and TRBJ2-1; possibly TRBD1 or TRBD2 for D (5 bases each). The CDR3 spans 19 residues. V lost 1 base and J lost 5, with 24 bases in between. Germline loops: CDR1 KGHSH, CDR2 LQKENI. CDR3 in amino acids: CASSPRRQRPGPVNNEQFF. CDR3 DNA sequence: TGTGCCAGCTCACCACGTAGACAGAGACCGGGACCCGTTAACAATGAGCAGTTCTTC.

The rearrangement uses TRBV2 and TRBJ1-6, with D tentatively TRBD1 (6 bases). The CDR3 is made up of 14 amino acids. Germline assignment: CDR1 SNHLY and CDR2 FYNNEI. Between the trimmed V and J ends, which lost 3 bases and 7 bases, there was a span of 10 bases. CDR3 nucleotides: TGTGCCAGCAGTGAGGTGCAGGGGAATTCACCCCTCCACTTT. Residues: CASSEVQGNSPLHF.

A note on this clone: The same CDR3 also results from other DNA sequences found in this sample. The CDR3 DNA sequence: TGCGCCAGCAGCCTTACAGGGGACACTGAAGCTTTCTTT. Translation gives CASSLTGDTEAFF. This chain connects TRBV5-1 to TRBJ1-1; 7 bases are shared with TRBD1. The CDR3 runs to 13 residues. Trimming took 4 bases from V and 3 from J; bases not matched to a gene: 3. Germline CDR1 and CDR2: SGHRS and YFSETQ.

Only one count was recorded for this clone. V gene TRBV18 combines with J gene TRBJ1-2; no clear D gene. This CDR3 region has 14 residues. V was shortened by 2 bases and J by 4 bases, with 11 bases between the two germline ends. The germline V gene encodes CDR1 KGHSH and CDR2 LQKENI. The CDR3 sequence is CASSPTVALYGYTF. CDR3 sequence (DNA): TGTGCCAGCTCACCAACGGTGGCCCTCTATGGCTACACCTTC.

This clone appeared a single time. This sequence joins TRBV4-3 and TRBJ2-7; 7 positions agree with TRBD1. The V segment lost 4 bases and the J segment 0 bases; nucleotides outside the gene matches: 9. This CDR3 comprises 16 residues. CDR1 and CDR2 from the germline V gene are LGHNA and YSLEER. CDR3 amino acids: CASSRSTGPSSYEQYF. The CDR3 DNA sequence: TGCGCCAGCAGCCGCTCGACAGGGCCCAGCTCCTACGAGCAGTACTTC.

The chain has TRBV30 and TRBJ2-1; tentatively, D is TRBD2 (6 bases). The CDR3 length is 16 residues. Germline CDR1 and CDR2: GTSNPN and SVGIG (reference sequence). The V end was cut by 0 bases, the J end by 3 bases, with 15 bases between. The CDR3 nucleotides read TGTGCCTGGAGTGTCTCCACCGGGACTTACTACAATGAGCAGTTCTTC. Its translation is CAWSVSTGTYYNEQFF.

The chain carries TRBV7-9 and TRBJ2-3; 8 positions match TRBD2. The CDR3 runs to 16 residues. V lost 5 bases and J lost 2; bases outside the gene matches: 9. Germline V gene lookup returns CDR1 SEHNR and CDR2 FQNEAQ (reference sequence). The chain's CDR3 is CASSPTGGGLTDTQYF. The CDR3 DNA follows: TGTGCCAGCAGCCCCACGGGGGGGGGCCTCACAGATACGCAGTATTTT.

This clone was seen a single time. This sequence joins TRBV2 and TRBJ1-2; D not certain. The CDR3 has 14 amino acids. Trimming cost V 3 bases and J 5 bases, with 13 bases left between them. The V gene's germline CDR1 is SNHLY and CDR2 FYNNEI. CDR3 DNA sequence: TGTGCCAGCAGTGACAGTACCGGGGTATATGGCTACACCTTC. The encoded protein is CASSDSTGVYGYTF.